The T cell receptor (beta chain) described here comes from a study of T cell responses to AZD1222 COVID-19 vaccine. Produced via immunoSEQ multiplex PCR; TCRdb's table is partial and in-frame only. This sample yields under 140,000 clones, of which around 90% are seen a single time; about 16% belongs to the top ten. Points from the study as a whole: Spike as a whole was targeted by vaccine-associated CD4 TCRs, dominant at 160-218 and 743-854. Most donors were white British, females outnumbered males, and clonal diversity was possibly underestimated.

A remark on this clone: Its antigen is undetermined.

This material consisted of peripheral blood, taken 28 days after the second AZD1222 dose. The clonotype originates from an adult who received the AZD1222 COVID-19 vaccine.

This CDR3 reads CASSPGDQPEAFF. The CDR3 nucleotides are TGTGCCAGCAGCCCAGGGGACCAACCTGAAGCTTTCTTT. The V and J genes are TRBV12-3 or TRBV12-4 and TRBJ1-1; TRBD1 is a possible D gene (6 bases). The ends were cut back, 6 bases at V and 6 bases at J, with 14 bases in the middle. The CDR3 contains 13 residues.